This T cell receptor beta chain appears in the sequencing data of a study of somatic mutations in cytotoxic T cells in rheumatoid arthritis. This clone was detected once. J was trimmed by 3 bases and V by 5 bases; bases with no gene match: 11. Germline V gives CDR1 MDHEN, CDR2 SYDVKM. The CDR3 contains 17 residues. Using immunoSEQ multiplex PCR, the repertoire was profiled, and TCRdb retains in-frame clones only, with some absent. The sample lists about 27,000 clones, under 75% occurring once. This receptor was identified in a woman younger than 35 in good health. V and J are TRBV28 and TRBJ1-4, with TRBD1 matching over 8 bases. Input material: CD8+ T cells sorted from blood. CDR3 coding DNA: TGTGCCAGCAGTACACATGACAGGGGAGCGGCTAATGAAAAACTGTTTTTT. It codes for CASSTHDRGAANEKLFF.